This T cell receptor (beta chain) was sequenced for a study of CD8+ T cells in alopecia areata. Across the study: Treated patients received severity scores based on the percentage of scalp area affected.

Treatment in this sample: oral pan-JAK inhibitor, 5-10 mg twice daily. Points from the study as a whole: Tissue-resident alphabeta T cells belonging to normal skin likewise get sequenced within scalp specimens. Greater clonality was observed in lesional scalp samples, especially alopecia totalis/universalis, versus normal scalp.

A word on this clone: No antigen is known for it.

It was cDNA, reverse transcribed from extracted RNA, that served as the sequencing template. Only in-frame clones appear in the TCRdb table, and some are missing; sequencing was by immunoSEQ multiplex PCR. The table includes some 170,000 clones, 50% to 75% detected once. The source material was CD4+ T cells sorted from blood, sampled between weeks 55 and 65, from a patient treated with tofacitinib. The origin of this receptor is a human donor with alopecia areata.

The CDR3 coding sequence is TGTGCCAGCAGCTTAGAGGGGTCCGGTCAATCAGCCCAGCATTTT. Its protein is CASSLEGSGQSAQHF. This chain connects TRBV7-8 to TRBJ1-5, with D perhaps matching TRBD1 (5 bases). This CDR3 is 15 amino acids long. The V gene lost 1 base and the J gene lost 11 bases, with 18 bases spanning the gap. From germline, CDR1 is SGHVS and CDR2 FQNEAQ.